This T cell receptor beta chain came from a study of cytomegalovirus exposure and HLA in healthy donors. General study results and limits: With further analysis later on, most CMV-associated TCR beta chains appeared HLA-restricted. A missense variant in DCLRE1C was later tied to TCR beta V- and J-gene trimming.

On this clone: Antigen specificity is unknown.

This CDR3 comprises 17 residues. CDR1 and CDR2 from the germline V gene are LGHNA and YNFKEQ. 13 Jbeta primers and 60 Vbeta primers were used for the PCR. Method: immunoSEQ multiplex PCR; TCRdb's copy keeps in-frame clones and lacks some. This sample has 150,000 to 200,000 clones, with roughly 85% found just once. The V and J genes are TRBV4-2 and TRBJ2-5; D perhaps matches TRBD2 (5 bases). Near its end, the DNA agrees better with TRBJ2-7, so the J call may be wrong. The sample was PBMCs. This clonotype originated in a woman in her thirties or forties in good health and CMV-seronegative. CDR3 residues: CASKTLPRGPASYEQYF. CDR3 nucleotides: TGTGCCAGCAAGACTCTCCCCCGCGGGCCCGCCTCCTACGAGCAGTACTTC.